This T cell receptor (beta chain) was obtained from a study of T cell responses to AZD1222 COVID-19 vaccine. Overall study: The analysis combined second doses at about 4 or about 12 weeks. General study points: The number of AZD1222 recipients seropositive at baseline was only five to seven. Sampling that yielded the repertoires occurred only after the peak T cell response. An increase in Spike-specific TCR breadth and depth was observed after two AZD1222 doses.

The table came from immunoSEQ multiplex PCR; TCRdb's copy has only in-frame clones and leaves some out. The sample carries more than 75,000 clones, 80% to 90% recorded once. Of note for this clone: Its antigen is undetermined.

This sequence originates from an adult in good health. The specimen comprised peripheral blood, sampled on day 0 of AZD1222 vaccination.

The CDR3 DNA reads TGTGCCAGCAGCCCCGAACGACATCCGAATTTGCCCCTCCACTTT. Protein: CASSPERHPNLPLHF. The chain uses TRBV7-8 and TRBJ1-6; D is uncertain. The V gene lost 5 bases and the J gene lost 13 bases, with 21 bases spanning the gap. The CDR3 contains 15 residues. Germline V gene lookup returns CDR1 SGHVS and CDR2 FQNEAQ.